The rows below give T cell receptor beta chains drawn from one sample of a study of shared clonotypes between healthy human individuals. Clones were sequenced by immunoSEQ multiplex PCR, and TCRdb holds only the in-frame ones, with some missing. This sample yields roughly 96,000 clones, of which around 43% are seen a single time; about 14% belongs to the top ten. The sample comprised PBMCs. Receptor source: a woman in her 40s in good health. Some clones in this sample may be carry-over from other donors' samples. CDR3s include the opening cysteine and the closing phenylalanine or tryptophan. The D gene is left open where the match is weak. Size values are once, few and many counts, or a class for expanded clones, and some rows have none.

d_gene	abundance	v_gene	j_gene	CDR3nt	CDR3aa
NA	NA	TRBV7-6	TRBJ2-1	TGTGCCAGCAGCTTAGTGGGGAATGAGCAGTTCTTC	CASSLVGNEQFF
TRBD2	NA	TRBV28	TRBJ2-7	TGTGCCAGCAGTTTATCTAGCGGGAGCTCCTACGAGCAGTACTTC	CASSLSSGSSYEQYF
NA	many	TRBV5-4	TRBJ2-7	TGTGCCAGCAGCCCACCGGACAGACTCTACGAGCAGTACTTC	CASSPPDRLYEQYF
NA	few	TRBV20-1	TRBJ1-1	TGCAGTGCACCCCGGGACCGAACTTTCTTT	CSAPRDRTFF
NA	NA	TRBV28	TRBJ2-7	TGTGCCAGCAAACAGGACCCCTACGAGCAGTACTTC	CASKQDPYEQYF
NA	many	TRBV2	TRBJ2-7	TGTGCCAGCAGTGCGGGGGCTACCTACGAGCAGTACTTC	CASSAGATYEQYF
NA	few	TRBV4-1	TRBJ1-1	TGCGCCAGCAGCCAGCTTACTAGGAACACTGAAGCTTTCTTT	CASSQLTRNTEAFF
TRBD1	few	TRBV29-1	TRBJ2-2	TGCAGCGCCCTGGGTGGGGACAGTTCTTACACCGGGGAGCTGTTTTTT	CSALGGDSSYTGELFF
TRBD1	once	TRBV28	TRBJ1-2	TGTGCCAGCAGTGGCGACAGGGGGCGAAAATACACCTTC	CASSGDRGRKYTF
NA	few	TRBV28	TRBJ1-2	TGTGCCAGCAGCCCTCCGGGGTTGGGGGGCTACACCTTC	CASSPPGLGGYTF
NA	few	TRBV7-9	TRBJ1-1	TGTGCCAGCGGGGACAATGAAGCTTTCTTT	CASGDNEAFF
NA	few	TRBV15	TRBJ2-7	TGTGCCACCAGCCCCGAGGGGGTGGGTTACGAGCAGTACTTC	CATSPEGVGYEQYF
NA	NA	TRBV27	TRBJ1-1	TGTGCCAGCAGACCCCCTTGGGGCACTGAAGCTTTCTTT	CASRPPWGTEAFF
NA	few	TRBV30	TRBJ1-5	TGTGCCTGGGCGGGAGGACGGCATCAGCCCCAGCATTTT	CAWAGGRHQPQHF
NA	NA	TRBV28	TRBJ1-2	TGTGCCAGCAGTTCGTCAAGTGACGGGCGGGAAGGCTACACCTTC	CASSSSSDGREGYTF
TRBD1	NA	TRBV7-9	TRBJ1-3	TGTGCCAGCAGCCAACAGGGGTCTTCGGGAAACACCATATATTTT	CASSQQGSSGNTIYF
NA	few	TRBV5-6	TRBJ1-2	TGTGCCAGCAGCTTGGCCAACCGGGGCTATGGCTACACCTTC	CASSLANRGYGYTF
TRBD1	many	TRBV30	TRBJ2-2	TGTGCCTGGGGGACAGGGGCCGCGAACACCGGGGAGCTGTTTTTT	CAWGTGAANTGELFF
TRBD2	NA	TRBV7-8	TRBJ2-7	TGTGCCAGCAGCTTATCGATGCGAGCGGGAGGTGTATACGAGCAGTACTTC	CASSLSMRAGGVYEQYF
NA	NA	TRBV9	TRBJ1-1	TGTGCCAGCAGCGCCTATCCGACCAGGGACACTGAAGCTTTCTTT	CASSAYPTRDTEAFF
TRBD1	NA	TRBV29-1	TRBJ2-7	TGCAGCGTTGCGAGGGGGGACAGGGCCCACGAGCAGTACTTC	CSVARGDRAHEQYF
NA	NA	TRBV2	TRBJ2-5	TGTGCCAGCACTCCGCGGAGTCAAGCGGGTCGGGAGACCCAGTACTTC	CASTPRSQAGRETQYF
NA	NA	TRBV2	TRBJ1-4	TGTGCCAGCAGTCCCGAACAGGGCAAACTGTTTTTT	CASSPEQGKLFF
TRBD2	NA	TRBV6-6	TRBJ2-1	TGTGCCAGCAGATTTAGCGGGACCTACAATGAGCAGTTCTTC	CASRFSGTYNEQFF
TRBD1	many	TRBV6-4	TRBJ1-5	TGTGCCAGCAGCCCGACAGGGAGCAATCAGCCCCAGCATTTT	CASSPTGSNQPQHF
NA	once	TRBV18	TRBJ2-7	TGTGCCAGCTCACCAGGGCAGGGGCCCTACGAGCAGTACTTC	CASSPGQGPYEQYF
NA	NA	TRBV30	TRBJ1-5	TGTGCCTGGGAACAGGGTTGGAATCAGCCCCAGCATTTT	CAWEQGWNQPQHF
NA	few	TRBV6-6	TRBJ1-2	TGTGCCAGCCAAAGGGGTTCTACGGACGGCTACACCTTC	CASQRGSTDGYTF
NA	NA	TRBV9	TRBJ2-1	TGTGCCAGCAGCTTAACTAATGAGCAGTTCTTC	CASSLTNEQFF
NA	NA	TRBV2	TRBJ1-5	TGTGCCAGCGGTGGGGGGATGGGGAATCAGCCCCAGCATTTT	CASGGGMGNQPQHF
NA	NA	TRBV30	TRBJ2-6	TGTGCCTGGAGTCTTGGAAACTCTGGGGCCAACGTCCTGACTTTC	CAWSLGNSGANVLTF
TRBD1	NA	TRBV10-3	TRBJ2-7	TGTGCCATCAGCCCGGGACAGGGGTCCCACGAGCAGTACTTC	CAISPGQGSHEQYF
NA	NA	TRBV28	TRBJ2-5	TGTGCCAGCAGGGCTCGATCAGGGGGGTCGGGTGAGACCCAGTACTTC	CASRARSGGSGETQYF
TRBD2	NA	TRBV7-6	TRBJ2-1	TGTGCCAGCAGCTCGGGACTAGGCCGGACGGATGAGCAGTTCTTC	CASSSGLGRTDEQFF
NA	few	TRBV9	TRBJ2-3	TGTGCCAGCAGCGTCTCCTCCTCGGGGGTTGGCACAGATACGCAGTATTTT	CASSVSSSGVGTDTQYF
TRBD2	few	TRBV4-2	TRBJ2-1	TGTGCCAGCAGCCAAGCGGCTAGCGGGAACTACAATGAGCAGTTCTTC	CASSQAASGNYNEQFF
TRBD2	NA	TRBV30	TRBJ2-5	TGTGCCTGGAGCAGGACTAGCGGGAGGTCCGAACAGTACTTC	CAWSRTSGRSEQYF
TRBD2	NA	TRBV2	TRBJ2-7	TGTGCCAGCAGACTAGCGGGAAGTTATGGCGAGCAGTACTTC	CASRLAGSYGEQYF
NA	NA	TRBV7-2	TRBJ2-5	TGTGCCGGCAGCTCAGGGTCGTACCCCCAGTACTTC	CAGSSGSYPQYF
TRBD1	many	TRBV6-1	TRBJ1-1	TGTGCCAGCAGTCGCTCCGGGACAGCTGAAGCTTTCTTT	CASSRSGTAEAFF
NA	NA	TRBV5-4	TRBJ2-1	TGTGCCAGCAGCCCGCCGGCGAGCTCCTACAATGAGCAGTTCTTC	CASSPPASSYNEQFF
NA	NA	TRBV6-4	TRBJ2-2	TGTGCCAGCAGTGACTCTGACACCGGGGAGCTGTTTTTT	CASSDSDTGELFF
NA	NA	TRBV30	TRBJ1-3	TGTGCCTGGAGTCTCTGGGGAAACACCATATATTTT	CAWSLWGNTIYF
NA	few	TRBV29-1	TRBJ2-3	TGCAGCGTTGTGGGTGGGGATACGCAGTATTTT	CSVVGGDTQYF
NA	NA	TRBV15	TRBJ2-7	TGTGCCACCAGCAGGGCAGGGGTCTCCTACGAGCAGTACTTC	CATSRAGVSYEQYF
NA	many	TRBV7-7	TRBJ2-1	TGTGCCAGCAGCTTAAACAGAAACTCCTACAATGAGCAGTTCTTC	CASSLNRNSYNEQFF
TRBD1	NA	TRBV5-1	TRBJ2-7	TGCGCCAGCAGCCCCGGACAGGGGCAGGGCGAGCAGTACTTC	CASSPGQGQGEQYF
TRBD1	many	TRBV7-9	TRBJ1-5	TGTGCCAGCAGCTTACAGGGGGATCAGCCCCAGCATTTT	CASSLQGDQPQHF
NA	NA	TRBV28	TRBJ2-7	TGTGCCAGCAGTTTACGGCGGGCACTCTCCTACGAGCAGTACTTC	CASSLRRALSYEQYF
NA	NA	TRBV28	TRBJ2-7	TGTGCCAGCAGTACCTCTCCGGACGGCTCCTACGAGCAGTACTTC	CASSTSPDGSYEQYF
NA	NA	TRBV4-2	TRBJ2-7	TGTGCCAGCAGCCTTGTGGGGGGTGAACCCTCCTACGAGCAGTACTTC	CASSLVGGEPSYEQYF
TRBD2	NA	TRBV5-1	TRBJ2-5	TGCGCCAGCAGCTTGATCCTAGCGGGAGGGCCTCTGGAGACCCAGTACTTC	CASSLILAGGPLETQYF
NA	NA	TRBV7-9	TRBJ2-7	TGTGCCAGCAGCTTAGGAAGCGTTGAGGGGCAGTACTTC	CASSLGSVEGQYF
TRBD1	NA	TRBV6-5	TRBJ2-5	TGTGCCAGCAGCGGACAGGGGACGGAGACCCAGTACTTC	CASSGQGTETQYF
NA	many	TRBV6-5	TRBJ2-7	TGTGCCAGCAGTTACGGAGGTACGTCCCTCAGCGAGCAGTACTTC	CASSYGGTSLSEQYF
NA	NA	TRBV7-2	TRBJ2-7	TGTGCCAGCAGCCCCTCCTCCTACGAGCAGTACTTC	CASSPSSYEQYF
NA	few	TRBV5-1	TRBJ2-1	TGCGCCAGCAGCTTGGGGCTAGGGACGGGGGAGTTCTTC	CASSLGLGTGEFF
NA	NA	TRBV30	TRBJ2-6	TGTGCCTGGAGACACTGGGCCAACGTCCTGACTTTC	CAWRHWANVLTF